Presented here are 6 T cell receptor beta chains from one specimen sequenced in a study of T cells in Graves' hyperthyroidism and ophthalmopathy. Amplification yielded TCR beta CDR3 regions, with RNA transcripts as the source. First-round RT-PCR with HTBI primers amplified the TCR CDR3 region. MiXCR was run by TCRdb on the multiplex PCR reads, yielding one entry per CDR3 protein. The sample carries about 640,000 distinct CDR3 sequences, 20% to 25% recorded once. The sample was blood. These receptors originate from a young man with Graves' ophthalmopathy.

The rearrangement links TRBV20-1 to TRBJ2-7; tentatively, D is TRBD2 (5 bases). Between the trimmed V and J ends, which lost 6 bases and 5 bases, there was a span of 11 bases. CDR3 length equals 11 residues. Germline values: CDR1 DFQATT, CDR2 SNEGSKA (reference sequence). The DNA of the CDR3 is TGCAGTGCGCTAGGAGGAAACGAGCAGTACTTC. It encodes CSALGGNEQYF.

CDR3 bases: TGTGCCAGCGATAGGGGACAAACCGCTGGGACCGGGGAGCTGTTTTTT. Protein sequence: CASDRGQTAGTGELFF. The V and J genes are TRBV27 and TRBJ2-2; weak D call: TRBD1 (6 bases). Between the trimmed V and J ends, which lost 8 bases and 5 bases, there was a span of 21 bases. This CDR3 comprises 16 residues. Germline V CDR1 and CDR2: MNHEY, SMNVEV (reference sequence).

This clonotype has more than one count but fewer than ten. The V and J genes are TRBV9 and TRBJ1-5; TRBD1 aligns across 9 bases. V was clipped by 3 bases and J by 5 bases; unmatched bases: 6. The CDR3 is 15 residues long. Germline V CDR1 and CDR2: SGDLS, YYNGEE. In nucleotides, the CDR3 is TGTGCCAGCAGCGACGGACAGGGGTTGGATCAGCCCCAGCATTTT. This sequence encodes CASSDGQGLDQPQHF.

The sample holds a few counts of this clonotype. The chain carries TRBV4-3 and TRBJ2-7; tentative D call: TRBD1 (6 bases). V was cut by 1 base and J by 4 bases, with 20 bases left in between. Germline values: CDR1 LGHNA, CDR2 YSLEER. CDR3 length: 17 amino acids. Here the CDR3 DNA reads TGCGCCAGCAGCCAAGTATGGGGGCCCGACTTGGTTTACGAGCAGTACTTC. Amino acids: CASSQVWGPDLVYEQYF.

The chain joins TRBV19 to TRBJ1-5; 10 nucleotides align to TRBD1. The CDR3 runs to 17 residues. CDR1 LNHDA and CDR2 SQIVND come from the germline V gene (reference sequence). V lost 1 base to trimming and J lost 9 bases; unmatched junction nucleotides: 12. The CDR3 sequence: CASSIVPSDRGVRPQHF. CDR3 sequence (DNA): TGTGCCAGTAGTATAGTCCCTTCGGACAGGGGGGTTCGGCCCCAGCATTTT.

Many counts were recorded for this clonotype. The CDR3 region has the DNA TGTGCCAGCAGCTTAAATACAGGCGGGACCGGGGAGCTGTTTTTT. Its translation is CASSLNTGGTGELFF. This chain uses TRBV7-2 with TRBJ2-2; D could derive from TRBD1 or TRBD2 (5 bases each). Per the germline V gene, CDR1 is SGHTA and CDR2 is FQGNSA. The CDR3 contains 15 residues. Between the trimmed V and J ends, which lost 2 bases and 5 bases, there was a span of 12 bases.